These T cell receptor delta chains were read from a single sample in a study of gamma-delta chains in newborns, infants, children. TCRdb re-processed the reads using CATT. The sample comprises approximately 4,100 delta-chain clones, 1.5% to 2% of which are singletons, and approximately 9.4% rests with the top ten. Sequenced sample: blood. The receptors derive from a child who was a newborn, infant or young child, either healthy, febrile or measles-vaccinated (not recorded which). Both conserved end residues are part of each CDR3. Each record gives: D gene, V gene, J gene, clone size, CDR3 DNA, CDR3 protein. A D gene is named only where the DNA matches it firmly. Clone size is stated in some rows and not others, as once, few, many or a class when expanded.

.	TRDV2	TRDJ3	.	TGTGCCTGTGACACCGTAACTGGAGCCTGGGACACCCGACAGATGTTTTTC	CACDTVTGAWDTRQMFF
TRDD3	TRDV1	TRDJ4	large	TGTGCTCTGGCGTGGGGATACTCGGGACCCCTGATCTTT	CALAWGYSGPLIF
TRDD3	TRDV2	TRDJ3	few	TGTGCCTGTGACACCTGGGGGATGGAGAAGACCTCCTGGGACACCCGACAGATGTTTTTC	CACDTWGMEKTSWDTRQMFF
TRDD3	TRDV2	TRDJ1	.	TGTGCCTGTGACACCGTACCTCCGCTACTGGGGGATACTGGGGATAAACTCATCTTT	CACDTVPPLLGDTGDKLIF
.	TRDV2	TRDJ1	.	TGTGCCTGTGACTACTGGGACACCGATAAACTCATCTTT	CACDYWDTDKLIF
.	TRDV1	TRDJ2	.	TGTGCTCTTGGGGAACTGCCCCTACGGGGGGAATCGCCTTTGACAGCACAACTCTTCTTT	CALGELPLRGESPLTAQLFF
TRDD3	TRDV2	TRDJ3	few	TGTGCCTGTGACACCGTCACTGGGGGATACGCGACGTGGGACACCCGACAGATGTTTTTC	CACDTVTGGYATWDTRQMFF
TRDD3	TRDV2	TRDJ2	few	TGTGCCTGTGACACTCTGGGGGATACAGCACAACTCTTCTTT	CACDTLGDTAQLFF
.	TRDV2	TRDJ3	.	TGTGCCTGTGACACTGTGGGATACTGGGACACCCGACAGATGTTTTTC	CACDTVGYWDTRQMFF
TRDD3	TRDV1	TRDJ1	.	TGTGCTCTTGGGGAACTGAGCATACTGGGGGTCTACACCGATAAACTCATCTTT	CALGELSILGVYTDKLIF
TRDD3	TRDV1	TRDJ2	few	TGTGCTCTTGGGGAACAACTGGCTAAGCGTACTGGGGGATACTTCCTGACAGCACAACTCTTCTTT	CALGEQLAKRTGGYFLTAQLFF
TRDD3	TRDV2	TRDJ3	.	TGTGCCTGTGACGCGGCGTTTACTGGGGATACGTACAGGGACACCCGACAGATGTTTTTC	CACDAAFTGDTYRDTRQMFF
TRDD3	TRDV2	TRDJ3	.	TGTGCCTGTGACGCTTTACTGGGGGATACGGATTGGGACACCCGACAGATGTTTTTC	CACDALLGDTDWDTRQMFF
.	TRDV3	TRDJ3	.	TGTGCCTTTACCCCGGGGGGCTCCTGGGACACCCGACAGATGTTTTTC	CAFTPGGSWDTRQMFF
TRDD3	TRDV1	TRDJ1	few	TGTGCTCTTGGGGCGCGTTCTGGGGGATACTCCCGTAACACCGATAAACTCATCTTT	CALGARSGGYSRNTDKLIF
TRDD3	TRDV2	TRDJ1	few	TGTGCCTGTGACGTACTGGGGGATCAACGGGAACTCATCTTT	CACDVLGDQRELIF
TRDD3	TRDV2	TRDJ3	.	TGTGCCTGTGACACTGGGGGATACGCGGGCTCCTGGGACACCCGACAGATGTTTTTC	CACDTGGYAGSWDTRQMFF
TRDD3	TRDV2	TRDJ3	.	TGTGCCTGTGACAAGCTGGGGGTCAGCTCCTGGGACACCCGACAGATGTTTTTC	CACDKLGVSSWDTRQMFF
TRDD3	TRDV3	TRDJ2	medium-sized	TGTGCCTTTAGGCTGGGGGATACCTTTGAGGCAGCACAACTCTTCTTT	CAFRLGDTFEAAQLFF
TRDD3	TRDV2	TRDJ3	.	TGTGCCTGTGACAAACTGGGGGATACGCTAAACTCCTGGGACACCCGACAGATGTTTTTC	CACDKLGDTLNSWDTRQMFF
TRDD3	TRDV2	TRDJ1	few	TGTGCCTGTGACAAACTGGGGGATACGTACACCGATAAACTCACCTTT	CACDKLGDTYTDKLTF
TRDD3	TRDV2	TRDJ2	large	TGTGCCTGTGACCCCCTACTGGGGGATACTGCTTTGACAGCACAACTCTTCTTT	CACDPLLGDTALTAQLFF
.	TRDV2	TRDJ2	.	TGTGCCTGTGACACCGTCGGGAGATACGCGTCGACAGCACAACTCTTCTTT	CACDTVGRYASTAQLFF
TRDD3	TRDV2	TRDJ3	few	TGTGCCTGTGACAACGCTGGGGGATATACCTGGGACACCCGACAGATGTTTTTC	CACDNAGGYTWDTRQMFF
TRDD3	TRDV2	TRDJ3	.	TGTGCCTGTGATCCCCTACTGGGGGATAAGAAGTTCCGGGACACCCGACAGATGTTTTTC	CACDPLLGDKKFRDTRQMFF